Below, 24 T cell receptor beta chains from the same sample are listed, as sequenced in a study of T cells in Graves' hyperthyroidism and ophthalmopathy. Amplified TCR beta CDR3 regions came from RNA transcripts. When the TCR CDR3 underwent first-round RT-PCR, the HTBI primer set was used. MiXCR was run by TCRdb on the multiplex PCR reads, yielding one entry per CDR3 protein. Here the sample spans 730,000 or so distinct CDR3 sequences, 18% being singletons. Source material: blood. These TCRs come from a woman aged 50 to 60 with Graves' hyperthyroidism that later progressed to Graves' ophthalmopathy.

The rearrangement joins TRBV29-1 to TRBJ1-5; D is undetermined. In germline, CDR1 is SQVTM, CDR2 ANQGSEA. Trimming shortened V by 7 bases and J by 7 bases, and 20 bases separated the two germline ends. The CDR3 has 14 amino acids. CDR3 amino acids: CSASPGSAGQPQHF. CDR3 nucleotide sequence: TGCAGCGCTAGTCCGGGTTCTGCAGGCCAGCCCCAGCATTTT.

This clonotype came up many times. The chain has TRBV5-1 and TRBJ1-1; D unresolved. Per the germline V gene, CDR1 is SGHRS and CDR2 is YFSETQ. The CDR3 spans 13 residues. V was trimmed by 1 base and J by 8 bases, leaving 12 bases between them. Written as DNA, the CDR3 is TGCGCCAGCAGCTTGAGGCTTTCGGCAGAAGCTTTCTTT. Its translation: CASSLRLSAEAFF.

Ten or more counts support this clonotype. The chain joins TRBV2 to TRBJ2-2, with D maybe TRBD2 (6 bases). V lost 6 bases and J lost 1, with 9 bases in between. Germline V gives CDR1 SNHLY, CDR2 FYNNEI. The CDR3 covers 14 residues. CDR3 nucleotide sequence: TGTGCCAGCAGGGAGGGAGTGAACACCGGGGAGCTGTTTTTT. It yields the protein CASREGVNTGELFF.

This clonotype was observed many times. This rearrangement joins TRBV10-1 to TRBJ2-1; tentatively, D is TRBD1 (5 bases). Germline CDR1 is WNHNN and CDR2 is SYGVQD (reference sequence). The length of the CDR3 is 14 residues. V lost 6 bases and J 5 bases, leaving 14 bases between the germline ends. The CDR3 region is CASRPDLGDNEQFF. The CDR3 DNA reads TGCGCCAGCAGGCCCGACCTAGGGGACAATGAGCAGTTCTTC.

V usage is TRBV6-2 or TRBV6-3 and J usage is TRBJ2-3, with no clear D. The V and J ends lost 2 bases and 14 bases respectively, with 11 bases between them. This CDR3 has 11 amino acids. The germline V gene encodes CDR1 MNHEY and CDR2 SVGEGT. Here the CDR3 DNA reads TGTGCCAGCAGTTACAAGGATCGCCTGTATTTT. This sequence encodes CASSYKDRLYF.

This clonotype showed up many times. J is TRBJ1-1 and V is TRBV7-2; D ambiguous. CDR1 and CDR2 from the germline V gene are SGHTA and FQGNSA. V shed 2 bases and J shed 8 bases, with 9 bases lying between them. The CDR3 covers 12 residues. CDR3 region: CASSLHGREAFF. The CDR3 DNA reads TGTGCCAGCAGCTTACATGGAAGGGAAGCTTTCTTT. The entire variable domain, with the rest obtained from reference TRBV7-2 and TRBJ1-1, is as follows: GAGVSQSPSNKVTEKGKDVELRCDPISGHTALYWYRQSLGQGLEFLIYFQGNSAPDKSGLPSDRFSAERTGGSVSTLTIQRTQQEDSAVYLCASSLHGREAFFGQGTRLTVV.

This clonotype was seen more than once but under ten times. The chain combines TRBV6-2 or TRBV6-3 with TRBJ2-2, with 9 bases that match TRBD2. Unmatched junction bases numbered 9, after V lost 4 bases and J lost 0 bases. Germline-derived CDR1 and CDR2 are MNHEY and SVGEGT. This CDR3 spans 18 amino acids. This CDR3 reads CASSSGLALWANTGELFF. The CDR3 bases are TGTGCCAGCAGTTCCGGACTAGCGCTGTGGGCGAACACCGGGGAGCTGTTTTTT.

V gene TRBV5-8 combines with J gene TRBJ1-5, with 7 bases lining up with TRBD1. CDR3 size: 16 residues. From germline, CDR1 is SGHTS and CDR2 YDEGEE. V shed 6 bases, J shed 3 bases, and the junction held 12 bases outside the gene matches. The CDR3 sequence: CASTAGIGTVNQPQHF. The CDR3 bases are TGTGCCAGCACCGCGGGAATAGGGACAGTCAATCAGCCCCAGCATTTT.

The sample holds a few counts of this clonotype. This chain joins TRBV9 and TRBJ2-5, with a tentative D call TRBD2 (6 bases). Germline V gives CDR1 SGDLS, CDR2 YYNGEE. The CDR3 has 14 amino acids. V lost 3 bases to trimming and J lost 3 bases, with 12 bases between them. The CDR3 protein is CASSAGLGKETQYF. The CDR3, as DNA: TGTGCCAGCAGCGCGGGACTGGGGAAAGAGACCCAGTACTTC.

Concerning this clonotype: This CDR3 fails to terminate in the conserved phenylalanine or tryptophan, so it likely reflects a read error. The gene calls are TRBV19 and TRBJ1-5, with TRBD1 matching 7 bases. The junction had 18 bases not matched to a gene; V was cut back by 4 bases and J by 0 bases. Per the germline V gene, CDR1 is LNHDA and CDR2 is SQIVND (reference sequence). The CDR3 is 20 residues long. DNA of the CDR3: TGTGCCAGTAGTACCTGGCGGACAGGCCCCACCGGGTATAGCAATCAGCCCCAGCATTCT. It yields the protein CASSTWRTGPTGYSNQPQHS.

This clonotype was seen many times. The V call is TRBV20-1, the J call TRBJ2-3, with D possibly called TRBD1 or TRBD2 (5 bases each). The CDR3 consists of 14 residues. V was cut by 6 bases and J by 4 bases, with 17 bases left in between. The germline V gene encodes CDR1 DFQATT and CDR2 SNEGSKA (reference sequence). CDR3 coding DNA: TGCAGTGCCCCCACGGCTCGAGGGGCAGATACGCAGTATTTT. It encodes CSAPTARGADTQYF.

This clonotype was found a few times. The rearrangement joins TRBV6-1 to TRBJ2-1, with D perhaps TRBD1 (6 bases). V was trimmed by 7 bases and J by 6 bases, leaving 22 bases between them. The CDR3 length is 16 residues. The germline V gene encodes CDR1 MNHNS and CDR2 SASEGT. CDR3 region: CASNWIPGTKINEQFF. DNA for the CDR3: TGTGCCAGCAACTGGATCCCCGGGACAAAAATCAATGAGCAGTTCTTC.

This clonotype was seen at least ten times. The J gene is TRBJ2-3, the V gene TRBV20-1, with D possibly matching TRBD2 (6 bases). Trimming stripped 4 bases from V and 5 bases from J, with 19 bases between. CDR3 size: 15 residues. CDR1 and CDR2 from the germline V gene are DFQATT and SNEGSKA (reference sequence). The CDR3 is CSAKYWDGRGDTQYF. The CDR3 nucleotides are TGCAGTGCTAAATATTGGGACGGGAGAGGAGATACGCAGTATTTT.

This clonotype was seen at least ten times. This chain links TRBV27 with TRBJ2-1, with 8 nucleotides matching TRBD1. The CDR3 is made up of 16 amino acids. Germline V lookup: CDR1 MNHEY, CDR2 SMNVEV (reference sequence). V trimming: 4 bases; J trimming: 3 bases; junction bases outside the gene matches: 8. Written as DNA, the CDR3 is TGTGCCAGCAGTTCAGAGACAGGGGTTCTCTACAATGAGCAGTTCTTC. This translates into CASSSETGVLYNEQFF.

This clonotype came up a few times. The CDR3 loop is CAISPGTVNTEAFF. CDR3 coding DNA: TGTGCCATCAGTCCCGGGACGGTGAACACTGAAGCTTTCTTT. The rearrangement joins TRBV10-3 to TRBJ1-1, with D possibly being TRBD1 (5 bases). Germline V gives CDR1 ENHRY, CDR2 SYGVKD. V was pared by 5 bases and J by 0 bases, with 10 bases between. The CDR3 spans 14 residues.

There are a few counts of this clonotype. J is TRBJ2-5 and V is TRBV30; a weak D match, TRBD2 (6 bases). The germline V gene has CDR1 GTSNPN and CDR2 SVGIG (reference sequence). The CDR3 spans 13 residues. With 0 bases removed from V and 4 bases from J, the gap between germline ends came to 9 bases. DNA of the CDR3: TGTGCCTGGAGTGTATTGGGGGGAGAGACCCAGTACTTC. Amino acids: CAWSVLGGETQYF.

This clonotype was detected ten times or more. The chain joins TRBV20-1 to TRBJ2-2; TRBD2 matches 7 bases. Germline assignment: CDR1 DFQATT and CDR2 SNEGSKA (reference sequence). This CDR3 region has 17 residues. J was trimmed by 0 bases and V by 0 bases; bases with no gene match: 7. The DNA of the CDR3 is TGCAGTGCTAGAGATCGATGGAGCGGGGCGAACACCGGGGAGCTGTTTTTT. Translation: CSARDRWSGANTGELFF.

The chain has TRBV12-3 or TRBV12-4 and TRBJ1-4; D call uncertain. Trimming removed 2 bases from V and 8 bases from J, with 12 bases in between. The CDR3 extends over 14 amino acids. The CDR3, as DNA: TGTGCCAGCAGTTTATTTGCCATGAGCGAAAAACTGTTTTTT. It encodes CASSLFAMSEKLFF.

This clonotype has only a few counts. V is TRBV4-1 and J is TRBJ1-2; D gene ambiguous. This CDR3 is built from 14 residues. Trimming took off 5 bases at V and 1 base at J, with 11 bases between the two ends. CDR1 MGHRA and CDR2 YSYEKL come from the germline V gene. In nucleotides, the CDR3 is TGCGCCAGCAGCGAAGGCAGACATAACTATGGCTACACCTTC. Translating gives CASSEGRHNYGYTF.

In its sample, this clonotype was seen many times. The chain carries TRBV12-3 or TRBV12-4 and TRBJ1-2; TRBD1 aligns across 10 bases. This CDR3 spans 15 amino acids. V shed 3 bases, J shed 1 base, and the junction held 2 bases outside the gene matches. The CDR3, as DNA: TGTGCCAGCAGTTTTGGGACAGGGGTTAACTATGGCTACACCTTC. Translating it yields CASSFGTGVNYGYTF.

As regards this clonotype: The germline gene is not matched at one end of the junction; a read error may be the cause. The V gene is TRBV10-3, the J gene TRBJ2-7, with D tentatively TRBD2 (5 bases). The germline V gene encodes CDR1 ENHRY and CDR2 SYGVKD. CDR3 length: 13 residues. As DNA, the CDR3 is TGTGCCAGCAGTGAATTCTGGGAGTACGAGCAGTACTTC. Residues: CASSEFWEYEQYF.

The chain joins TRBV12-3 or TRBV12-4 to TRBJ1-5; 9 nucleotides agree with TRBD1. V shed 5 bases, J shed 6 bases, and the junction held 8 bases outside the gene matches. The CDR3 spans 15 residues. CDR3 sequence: CASSDRDRASQPQHF. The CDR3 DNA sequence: TGTGCCAGCAGTGACCGGGACAGGGCGTCTCAGCCCCAGCATTTT.

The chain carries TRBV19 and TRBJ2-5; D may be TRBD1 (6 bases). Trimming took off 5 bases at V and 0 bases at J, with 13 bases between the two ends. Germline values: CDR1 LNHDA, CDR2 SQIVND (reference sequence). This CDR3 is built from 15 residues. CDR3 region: CASSPQRGYQETQYF. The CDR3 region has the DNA TGTGCCAGTAGTCCACAGAGGGGGTACCAAGAGACCCAGTACTTC.

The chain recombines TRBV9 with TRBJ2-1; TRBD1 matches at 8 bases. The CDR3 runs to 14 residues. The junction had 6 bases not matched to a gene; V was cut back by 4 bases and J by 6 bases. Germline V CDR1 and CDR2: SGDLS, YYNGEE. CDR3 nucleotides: TGTGCCAGCAGCTCCGGACAGGGTTTCAATGAGCAGTTCTTC. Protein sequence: CASSSGQGFNEQFF.